The TCR beta chain under discussion was sequenced for a study of spatial heterogeneity in lung cancer. The germline CDR1 and CDR2 sequences are MDHEN and SYDVKM. Trimming removed 5 bases at V and 9 bases at J, with 14 bases between. The CDR3 length is 13 residues. The sample's time point: sample taken at primary tumor resection. Whole RNA was taken from tumor, nontumor lung or frozen PBMC; it was then sequenced unsorted. Samples came from approximately 65 TRACERx patients with untreated early-stage lung cancer. TCRdb re-analysed the 5' RACE reads in MiXCR, keeping a single row per CDR3 protein. The sample includes about 15,000 distinct CDR3 sequences, about 7.9% of them seen just once. In its sample, this clonotype was seen a few times.

The sequence derives from a female donor with early-stage non-small cell lung cancer. Specimen: PBMCs, collected at surgery. The V call is TRBV28, the J call TRBJ2-1; D gene unclear. CDR3 DNA sequence: TGTGCCAGCAGTCCCCCCTCTCAGGTTGAGCAGTTCTTC. Its translation is CASSPPSQVEQFF.